The TCR beta chain described here comes from a study of blood T cell repertoires in COVID-19. Measured with immunoSEQ multiplex PCR; TCRdb has only the in-frame clones, and not every one. Of 90,000 to 130,000 clones listed, more than 75% are singletons. This clone has just one count. The CDR3 runs 14 residues. CDR1 and CDR2 (germline): MGHDK, SYGVNS. The V gene lost 4 bases and the J gene lost 6 bases, with 15 bases spanning the gap. The sample was peripheral blood. V usage is TRBV25-1 and J usage is TRBJ1-2; a possible D gene is TRBD1 (6 bases). The source is a man in his forties with acute or convalescent COVID-19. CDR3 protein: CASSGTLQGDGYTF. The CDR3 nucleotides are TGTGCCAGCAGTGGAACCCTACAGGGTGATGGCTACACCTTC.